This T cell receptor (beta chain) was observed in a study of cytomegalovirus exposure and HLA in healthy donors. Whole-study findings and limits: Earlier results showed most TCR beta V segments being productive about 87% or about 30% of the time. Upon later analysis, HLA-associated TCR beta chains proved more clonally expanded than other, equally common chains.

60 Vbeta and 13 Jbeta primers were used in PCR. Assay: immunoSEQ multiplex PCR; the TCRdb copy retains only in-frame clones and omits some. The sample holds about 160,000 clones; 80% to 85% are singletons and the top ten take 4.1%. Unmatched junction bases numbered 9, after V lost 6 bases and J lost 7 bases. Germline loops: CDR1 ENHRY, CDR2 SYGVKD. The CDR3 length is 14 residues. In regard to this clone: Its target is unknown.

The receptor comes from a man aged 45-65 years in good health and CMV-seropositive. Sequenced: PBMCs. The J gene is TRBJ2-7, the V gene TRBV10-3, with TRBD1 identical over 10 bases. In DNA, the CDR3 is TGTGCCATCAGCGTAGACAGGGGGCGGGGGGAGCAGTACTTC. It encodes CAISVDRGRGEQYF.